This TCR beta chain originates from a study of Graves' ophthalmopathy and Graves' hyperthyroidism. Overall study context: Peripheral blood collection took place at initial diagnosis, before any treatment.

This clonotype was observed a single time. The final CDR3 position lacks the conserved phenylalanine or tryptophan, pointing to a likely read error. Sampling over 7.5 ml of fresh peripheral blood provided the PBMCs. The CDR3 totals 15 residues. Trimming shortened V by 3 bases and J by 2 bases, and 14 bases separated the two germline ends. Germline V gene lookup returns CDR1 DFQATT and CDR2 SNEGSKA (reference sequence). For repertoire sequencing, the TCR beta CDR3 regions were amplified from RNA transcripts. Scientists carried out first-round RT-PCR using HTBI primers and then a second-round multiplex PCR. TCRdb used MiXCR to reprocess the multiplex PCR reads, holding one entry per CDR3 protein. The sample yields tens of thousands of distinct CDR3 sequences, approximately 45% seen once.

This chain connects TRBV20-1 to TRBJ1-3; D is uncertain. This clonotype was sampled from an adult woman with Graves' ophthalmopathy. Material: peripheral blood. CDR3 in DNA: TGCAGTGCTAGTCTCGCGTCAATGACTGGAAACACCATATATCTT. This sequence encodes CSASLASMTGNTIYL.